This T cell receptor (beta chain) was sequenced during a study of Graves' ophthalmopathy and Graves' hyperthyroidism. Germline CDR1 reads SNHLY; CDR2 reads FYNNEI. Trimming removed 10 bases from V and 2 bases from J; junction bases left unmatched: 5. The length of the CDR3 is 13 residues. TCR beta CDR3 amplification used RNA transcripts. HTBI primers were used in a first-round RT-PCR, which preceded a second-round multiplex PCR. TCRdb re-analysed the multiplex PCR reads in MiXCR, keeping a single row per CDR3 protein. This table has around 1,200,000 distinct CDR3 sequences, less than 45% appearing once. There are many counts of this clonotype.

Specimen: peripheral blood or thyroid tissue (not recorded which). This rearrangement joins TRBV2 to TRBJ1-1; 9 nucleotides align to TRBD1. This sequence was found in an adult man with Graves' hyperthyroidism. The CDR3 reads CAMETGGNTEAFF. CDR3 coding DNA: TGTGCCATGGAGACAGGGGGAAACACTGAAGCTTTCTTT.